This T cell receptor beta chain was observed in a study of cytomegalovirus exposure and HLA in healthy donors. About the research overall: Earlier sequencing of some 180 million T cells yielded under 120 million unique TCR beta sequences. Points from the study as a whole: The authors enumerated some 160 TCR beta chains as linked to cytomegalovirus. Within a later analysis, the majority of CMV-associated TCR beta chains appeared HLA-restricted. Likely technical artifact: a cluster of highly shared sequence variants.

In regard to this clone: What it binds is unknown.

Amplification used 60 Vbeta primers and 13 Jbeta primers. Only in-frame clones appear in the TCRdb table, and some are missing; sequencing was by immunoSEQ multiplex PCR. The table has around 190,000 clones, roughly four fifths seen once. V lost 0 bases and J 10 bases, leaving 12 bases between the germline ends. The germline gives CDR1 MNHNY, CDR2 SVGAGI (reference sequence). This CDR3 has 13 residues. V gene TRBV6-6 combines with J gene TRBJ1-1; D remains ambiguous. Material for sequencing was PBMCs. The TCR was taken from a man aged 25 to 40 in good health and CMV-seronegative. DNA for the CDR3: TGTGCCAGCAGTTACTCGATGGCTTCAGGAGCTTTCTTT. Protein product: CASSYSMASGAFF.